A single sample gave rise to the 7 T cell receptor beta chains below, sequenced in a study of blood T cell repertoires in COVID-19. Assay: immunoSEQ multiplex PCR; the TCRdb copy retains only in-frame clones and omits some. The repertoire includes some 360,000 clones, approximately 89% of them detected once, and under 5% sits in the top ten. Specimen: peripheral blood. These TCRs come from a woman in her sixties or seventies with COVID-19, enrolled during active disease.

Only one count was recorded for this clone. V and J are TRBV5-6 and TRBJ1-5; weak D call: TRBD1 (5 bases). Germline-derived CDR1 and CDR2 are SGHDT and YYEEEE. This CDR3 has 16 residues. Trimming cost V 4 bases and J 6 bases, with 20 bases left between them. CDR3 loop: CASSIRGVREVQPQHF. Written as DNA, the CDR3 is TGTGCCAGCAGCATCCGGGGAGTCAGGGAGGTTCAGCCCCAGCATTTT.

The gene calls are TRBV5-1 and TRBJ2-7, with D perhaps TRBD1 (6 bases). This CDR3 has 14 amino acids. Germline-derived CDR1 and CDR2 are SGHRS and YFSETQ. V was shortened by 1 base and J by 0 bases, with 8 bases between the two germline ends. CDR3 nucleotide sequence: TGCGCCAGCAGCTTGCTCAGGGGCTCCTACGAGCAGTACTTC. Residues: CASSLLRGSYEQYF. Filled out from reference TRBV5-1 and TRBJ2-7, the complete variable domain reads KAGVTQTPRYLIKTRGQQVTLSCSPISGHRSVSWYQQTPGQGLQFLFEYFSETQRNKGNFPGRFSGRQFSNSRSEMNVSTLELGDSALYLCASSLLRGSYEQYFGPGTRLTVT.

The rearrangement uses TRBV2 and TRBJ2-1; no clear D. V was cut by 7 bases and J by 6 bases, with 10 bases left in between. The germline CDR1 and CDR2 sequences are SNHLY and FYNNEI. The CDR3 runs 12 residues. CDR3 sequence: CASNGLGNEQFF. CDR3 DNA: TGTGCCAGCAACGGGTTGGGCAATGAGCAGTTCTTC.

The V and J genes are TRBV7-9 and TRBJ1-2; perhaps TRBD1 as D (5 bases). Per the germline V gene, CDR1 is SEHNR and CDR2 is FQNEAQ (reference sequence). Trimming shortened V by 5 bases and J by 6 bases, and 13 bases separated the two germline ends. The CDR3 has 13 amino acids. The CDR3 DNA follows: TGTGCCAGCAGCCCCGCCAGGGTCGATGGCTACACCTTC. Translation gives CASSPARVDGYTF.

The chain recombines TRBV3-1 (or the pseudogene TRBV3-2) with TRBJ1-3; tentative D call: TRBD1 (6 bases). Trimming removed 0 bases from V and 0 bases from J, with 15 bases in between. CDR1 LGHDT and CDR2 YNNKEL come from the germline V gene (reference sequence). The CDR3 runs to 18 residues. DNA of the CDR3: TGTGCCAGCAGCCAAGACAGGACAGCATATTTCTCTGGAAACACCATATATTTT. It codes for CASSQDRTAYFSGNTIYF.

The chain is built from TRBV6-6 and TRBJ1-2; 8 nucleotides agree with TRBD1. The V segment lost 5 bases and the J segment 7 bases; nucleotides outside the gene matches: 9. Germline V lookup: CDR1 MNHNY, CDR2 SVGAGI (reference sequence). The CDR3 sequence is 14 residues long. The CDR3 DNA reads TGTGCCAGCAGTATAGACCCAGGGGGCTTTGGCTACACCTTC. It specifies CASSIDPGGFGYTF.

The V gene is TRBV6-6, the J gene TRBJ2-2, with D maybe TRBD2 (5 bases). This CDR3 spans 17 amino acids. V lost 5 bases and J lost 4, with 20 bases in between. CDR1 is MNHNY, CDR2 SVGAGI, per germline (reference sequence). The CDR3, as DNA: TGTGCCAGCAGTCGCTGGGGAGAAGAGGCCTCCACCGGGGAGCTGTTTTTT. Its protein product is CASSRWGEEASTGELFF.